The 21 T cell receptor beta chains below were found in one sample sequenced in a study of identical twins. MiXCR was run by TCRdb on the 5' RACE reads, yielding one entry per CDR3 protein. The table includes hundreds of thousands of distinct CDR3 sequences, over 9% detected once. The same specimen was also included in a second study, on yellow fever vaccine responses in identical twins.

Material for sequencing was PBMCs. These receptors were collected from a woman between 18 and 30 years old in good health.

This sequence joins TRBV6-1 and TRBJ2-2; maybe TRBD2 (6 bases). V lost 10 bases to trimming and J lost 1 base, with 13 bases between them. This CDR3 has 14 residues. Per the germline V gene, CDR1 is MNHNS and CDR2 is SASEGT. In DNA, the CDR3 is TGTGCCACCCTTAGCGGATTGAACACCGGGGAGCTGTTTTTT. This gives the protein CATLSGLNTGELFF.

The gene calls are TRBV3-1 and TRBJ2-5; 8 bases agree with TRBD2. The V gene end was trimmed by 5 bases and the J gene end by 5 bases; junction bases not matched to a gene: 7. Germline assignment: CDR1 LGHDT and CDR2 YNNKEL (reference sequence). This CDR3 is built from 14 residues. The CDR3 loop reads CASSILTSAETQYF. CDR3 sequence (DNA): TGTGCCAGCAGCATATTGACTAGCGCTGAGACCCAGTACTTC.

Only a few counts were recorded for this clonotype. This chain connects TRBV12-3 or TRBV12-4 to TRBJ1-2, with 9 bases that match TRBD1. The CDR3 covers 15 residues. Trimming removed 6 bases from V and 3 bases from J; junction bases left unmatched: 8. The CDR3 is CASSPTGGADYGYTF. In DNA, the CDR3 is TGTGCCAGCAGCCCTACAGGGGGCGCCGACTATGGCTACACCTTC.

The sample holds many counts of this clonotype. The rearrangement links TRBV7-9 to TRBJ2-1; D gene uncertain. Deletions cut 0 bases from V and 0 bases from J, with 6 bases between. The CDR3 is 15 residues long. The germline V gene encodes CDR1 SEHNR and CDR2 FQNEAQ (reference sequence). The CDR3 loop reads CASSLAPSSYNEQFF. The DNA for the CDR3 is TGTGCCAGCAGCTTAGCTCCAAGCTCCTACAATGAGCAGTTCTTC.

J is TRBJ2-1 and V is TRBV5-5; D call uncertain. The germline V and J ends were trimmed by 0 bases and 6 bases, with 13 bases remaining between them. Germline V gene data show CDR1 as SGHKS and CDR2 as YYEKEE (reference sequence). The CDR3 contains 15 residues. CDR3: CASSLEMTEPNEQFF. CDR3 nucleotides: TGTGCCAGCAGCTTGGAGATGACGGAACCCAATGAGCAGTTCTTC.

The rearrangement links TRBV3-1 to TRBJ2-1, with 7 bases identical to TRBD2. Trimming took 2 bases from V and 5 from J; bases not matched to a gene: 12. This CDR3 comprises 17 residues. CDR1 is LGHDT, CDR2 YNNKEL, per germline (reference sequence). CDR3 in DNA: TGTGCCAGCAGCCAAACACTAGCGAATGGACGGGACAATGAGCAGTTCTTC. The encoded protein is CASSQTLANGRDNEQFF.

This clonotype was recorded a few times. The rearrangement joins TRBV15 to TRBJ2-1; 8 nucleotides match TRBD2. The V segment lost 0 bases and the J segment 14 bases; nucleotides outside the gene matches: 12. Germline V gives CDR1 LNHNV, CDR2 YYDKDF (reference sequence). The CDR3 has 15 amino acids. CDR3 region: CATSRDRASGSSEFF. In DNA form, the CDR3 reads TGTGCCACCAGCAGAGATCGGGCCAGCGGGAGTAGCGAGTTCTTC.

This clonotype came up a few times. The J gene is TRBJ1-2, the V gene TRBV6-1; D gene unclear. The CDR3 has 12 amino acids. Germline CDR1 and CDR2: MNHNS and SASEGT. V shed 2 bases and J shed 4 bases, with 5 bases lying between them. In DNA form, the CDR3 reads TGTGCCAGCAGTGAAAGGCTCTATGGCTACACCTTC. Translated, it gives CASSERLYGYTF.

The chain employs TRBV7-8 and TRBJ2-7; 15 nucleotides match TRBD2. The CDR3 contains 16 residues. J gave up 3 bases and V 5 bases, and 5 bases lay outside the gene matches. Germline V gives CDR1 SGHVS, CDR2 FQNEAQ. The CDR3: CASSIGLAGGRYEQYF. The DNA of the CDR3 is TGTGCCAGCAGCATCGGACTAGCGGGAGGGCGCTACGAGCAGTACTTC.

A few counts support this clonotype. The chain employs TRBV20-1 and TRBJ2-7; the D gene is possibly TRBD1 (6 bases). Deletions cut 2 bases from V and 7 bases from J, with 12 bases between. The CDR3 covers 12 residues. The V gene's germline CDR1 is DFQATT and CDR2 SNEGSKA (reference sequence). The DNA of the CDR3 is TGCAGTGCTAGACCCCGACAGGCGGAGCAGTACTTC. As protein: CSARPRQAEQYF.

The chain recombines TRBV3-1 with TRBJ2-6, with D uncertain. CDR1 LGHDT and CDR2 YNNKEL come from the germline V gene (reference sequence). The CDR3 runs 15 residues. The germline V and J ends were trimmed by 1 base and 0 bases, with 4 bases remaining between them. The CDR3 sequence is CASSQVYSGANVLTF. The CDR3 coding sequence is TGTGCCAGCAGCCAAGTGTACTCTGGGGCCAACGTCCTGACTTTC.

The rearrangement links TRBV4-2 to TRBJ2-1, with D tentatively TRBD2 (6 bases). From germline, CDR1 is LGHNA and CDR2 YNFKEQ. Trimming removed 2 bases at V and 6 bases at J, with 17 bases between. The CDR3 is made up of 16 amino acids. Written as DNA, the CDR3 is TGTGCCAGCAGCCAAACGCTAGCGTCGGATGCCAATGAGCAGTTCTTC. It codes for CASSQTLASDANEQFF.

This clonotype was counted a few times. The chain employs TRBV7-6 and TRBJ2-3; 9 nucleotides agree with TRBD2. V lost 0 bases, J lost 2 bases, and 3 bases stayed unmatched. Germline V gene data show CDR1 as SGHVS and CDR2 as FNYEAQ. The CDR3 extends over 16 amino acids. CDR3 nucleotides: TGTGCCAGCAGCTTAGCGCCTAGCGGGAACACAGATACGCAGTATTTT. Its translation is CASSLAPSGNTDTQYF.

The rearrangement joins TRBV2 to TRBJ2-7; a weak D match, TRBD2 (6 bases). The CDR3 covers 15 residues. The ends were cut back, 3 bases at V and 2 bases at J, with 14 bases in the middle. Germline V gene sequence: CDR1 SNHLY, CDR2 FYNNEI. In nucleotides, the CDR3 is TGTGCCAGCAGTGAGGACTACGTGGGGACCTACGAGCAGTACTTC. It yields the protein CASSEDYVGTYEQYF.

This chain uses TRBV6-5 with TRBJ2-2, with no clear D. CDR3 length equals 16 residues. V was clipped by 0 bases and J by 1 base, with 9 bases between them. Germline lookup yields CDR1 MNHEY and CDR2 SVGAGI. The CDR3 DNA follows: TGTGCCAGCAGTTACTCGAGGACCATGAACACCGGGGAGCTGTTTTTT. Translating it yields CASSYSRTMNTGELFF.

In DNA form, the CDR3 reads TGTGCCAGCAGCTTAGCAGGCAGGGAGGGGTCCTACGAGCAGTACTTC. It translates to CASSLAGREGSYEQYF. The chain couples TRBV11-3 to TRBJ2-7; 7 nucleotides line up with TRBD2. The CDR3 extends over 16 amino acids. V gave up 1 base and J gave up 1 base; unmatched junction bases: 7. CDR1 is SGHNT, CDR2 YENEEA, per germline. Full variable domain (missing parts from reference TRBV11-3 and TRBJ2-7): EAGVVQSPRYKIIEKKQPVAFWCNPISGHNTLYWYLQNLGQGPELLIRYENEEAVDDSQLPKDRFSAERLKGVDSTLKIQPAELGDSAVYLCASSLAGREGSYEQYFGPGTRLTVT.

This clonotype was seen a few times. The chain carries TRBV20-1 and TRBJ2-7; TRBD2 aligns across 7 bases. The germline V gene has CDR1 DFQATT and CDR2 SNEGSKA (reference sequence). This CDR3 contains 14 residues. Losses at the gene ends were 3 bases for V and 7 bases for J; bases not matched to a gene: 12. CDR3 coding DNA: TGCAGTGCTAGCCGCGGGACTACCCTATTAGAGCAGTACTTC. It is translated as CSASRGTTLLEQYF.

A few counts support this clonotype. This chain uses TRBV3-1 with TRBJ2-1, with 13 bases matching TRBD2. Germline V lookup: CDR1 LGHDT, CDR2 YNNKEL (reference sequence). The junction had 16 bases not matched to a gene; V was cut back by 4 bases and J by 4 bases. CDR3 length: 20 residues. The CDR3 here is CASSRGTGTSGDPGYNEQFF. CDR3 sequence (DNA): TGTGCCAGCAGCCGCGGTACCGGGACTAGCGGGGATCCGGGTTACAATGAGCAGTTCTTC.

This clonotype came up a few times. The CDR3 nucleotides are TGCAGTGCTGGATCAAGGAACCGCCGGGGGGAGCAGTACGTC. It specifies CSAGSRNRRGEQYV. The chain employs TRBV20-1 and TRBJ2-7; perhaps TRBD2 as D (6 bases). The germline V gene encodes CDR1 DFQATT and CDR2 SNEGSKA (reference sequence). This CDR3 comprises 14 residues. The V end lost 5 bases, the J end lost 7 bases, and 21 bases lay between the germline ends.

The chain recombines TRBV3-1 with TRBJ2-6, with D possibly being TRBD1 (5 bases). The V gene's germline CDR1 is LGHDT and CDR2 YNNKEL (reference sequence). The V and J ends lost 1 base and 0 bases respectively, with 10 bases between them. The CDR3 is made up of 17 amino acids. The CDR3 DNA sequence: TGTGCCAGCAGCCAAGGGGGCGCTCTCTCTGGGGCCAACGTCCTGACTTTC. Amino acid sequence: CASSQGGALSGANVLTF.

This clonotype was seen at least ten times. The V call is TRBV11-2, the J call TRBJ2-7; no firm D call. Germline V gene lookup returns CDR1 SGHAT and CDR2 FQNNGV. CDR3 size: 14 residues. The germline V and J ends were trimmed by 1 base and 4 bases, with 11 bases remaining between them. Written as DNA, the CDR3 is TGTGCCAGCAGCTTAGGTCGCAACCAATACGAGCAGTACTTC. Translated: CASSLGRNQYEQYF.